A selection of T cell receptor beta chains follows, all from one sample in a study of T cells after yellow fever vaccination. TCRdb fed the 5' RACE reads into MiXCR, producing one record per CDR3 protein. The sample has about 73,000 distinct CDR3 sequences, over 7.5% seen once; the top ten hold 35% to 45%. The specimen was CD8+ T cells sorted from PBMCs, collected on the day of the yellow fever booster vaccination. These receptors all stem from a man aged 25 to 40 who received the YFV17D yellow fever vaccine. Both conserved end residues are part of each CDR3. D genes are given only for firm matches. Not all rows give a size; the values are once, few, many and, for expanded clones, a class.

d_gene: TRBD2
abundance: few
j_gene: TRBJ2-3
v_gene: TRBV6-1
CDR3nt: TGTGCCAGCAGTACCGGGACTACTAGCACAGATACGCAGTATTTT
CDR3aa: CASSTGTTSTDTQYF

d_gene: .
abundance: many
j_gene: TRBJ2-7
v_gene: TRBV6-2/TRBV6-3
CDR3nt: TGTGCCAGCAGTTACGGTGTGCCTTCCTACGAGCAGTACTTC
CDR3aa: CASSYGVPSYEQYF

d_gene: .
abundance: few
j_gene: TRBJ2-7
v_gene: TRBV7-2
CDR3nt: TGTGCCAGCAGCCCCCCGGTGAATGACGAGCAGTACTTC
CDR3aa: CASSPPVNDEQYF

d_gene: TRBD2
abundance: few
j_gene: TRBJ2-1
v_gene: TRBV3-1
CDR3nt: TGTGCCAGCAGCCACCAAGCGGGGCTATCCTACAATGAGCAGTTCTTC
CDR3aa: CASSHQAGLSYNEQFF

d_gene: .
abundance: .
j_gene: TRBJ2-1
v_gene: TRBV23-1
CDR3nt: TGCGCCAGCATCGCATCCTCCTTCGGGACTGAGGATCGGAATGAGCAGTTCTTC
CDR3aa: CASIASSFGTEDRNEQFF

d_gene: .
abundance: many
j_gene: TRBJ1-1
v_gene: TRBV29-1
CDR3nt: TGCAGTGTCGCGACCGAACGACGGGCTTTCTTT
CDR3aa: CSVATERRAFF

d_gene: TRBD2
abundance: .
j_gene: TRBJ2-6
v_gene: TRBV9
CDR3nt: TGTGCCAGCAGCCTTGCCGGAGGTCGGGAGGGCCCCTCTGGGGCCAACGTCCTGACTTTC
CDR3aa: CASSLAGGREGPSGANVLTF

d_gene: .
abundance: .
j_gene: TRBJ2-2
v_gene: TRBV12-3/TRBV12-4
CDR3nt: TGTGCCAGCAGTTTCGGAGGGGCAGATTACACCGGGGAGCTGTTTTTT
CDR3aa: CASSFGGADYTGELFF

d_gene: .
abundance: .
j_gene: TRBJ2-1
v_gene: TRBV7-8
CDR3nt: TGTGCCAGCAGCTTAGGGGGGGCATATGAGCAGTTCTTC
CDR3aa: CASSLGGAYEQFF

d_gene: .
abundance: few
j_gene: TRBJ2-1
v_gene: TRBV6-2/TRBV6-3
CDR3nt: TGTGCCAGCAGTTACCCACTAGGGGACAATGAGCAGTTCTTC
CDR3aa: CASSYPLGDNEQFF

d_gene: TRBD2
abundance: many
j_gene: TRBJ2-1
v_gene: TRBV7-6
CDR3nt: TGTGCCAGCAGCGCGACTAGCGGGACTTACAATGAGCAGTTCTTC
CDR3aa: CASSATSGTYNEQFF

d_gene: TRBD1
abundance: .
j_gene: TRBJ2-1
v_gene: TRBV24-1
CDR3nt: TGTGCCACCAGTGATTTCGGGACAGGGGGCGCGGAGCAGTTCTTC
CDR3aa: CATSDFGTGGAEQFF

d_gene: .
abundance: few
j_gene: TRBJ2-3
v_gene: TRBV15
CDR3nt: TGTGCCACCAGCGTTGAATACCTAAGCACAGATACGCAGTATTTT
CDR3aa: CATSVEYLSTDTQYF

d_gene: .
abundance: .
j_gene: TRBJ1-1
v_gene: TRBV4-3
CDR3nt: TGCGCCAGCAGCCAAGAACGCCACACTGAAGCTTTCTTT
CDR3aa: CASSQERHTEAFF

d_gene: TRBD2
abundance: .
j_gene: TRBJ2-7
v_gene: TRBV29-1
CDR3nt: TGCAGCGCACTAGGGACTACGGAGCAGTACTTC
CDR3aa: CSALGTTEQYF

d_gene: .
abundance: .
j_gene: TRBJ2-7
v_gene: TRBV12-3/TRBV12-4
CDR3nt: TGTGCCAGCAGTTTGTCAGACAGGAACGAGCAGTACTTC
CDR3aa: CASSLSDRNEQYF

d_gene: .
abundance: few
j_gene: TRBJ2-2
v_gene: TRBV2
CDR3nt: TGTGCCAGCAGGATGGACGACACCGGGGAGCTGTTTTTT
CDR3aa: CASRMDDTGELFF

d_gene: .
abundance: few
j_gene: TRBJ1-2
v_gene: TRBV15
CDR3nt: TGTGCCACCAGCAGAGGGGGACCCTACACCTTC
CDR3aa: CATSRGGPYTF

d_gene: .
abundance: .
j_gene: TRBJ2-3
v_gene: TRBV28
CDR3nt: TGTGCCAGCAGTTTAACTTTCACAGATACGCAGTATTTT
CDR3aa: CASSLTFTDTQYF

d_gene: .
abundance: many
j_gene: TRBJ2-2
v_gene: TRBV12-3/TRBV12-4
CDR3nt: TGTGCCAGCAGTTCTTCACCCGGGGAGCTGTTTTTT
CDR3aa: CASSSSPGELFF

d_gene: TRBD2
abundance: many
j_gene: TRBJ2-2
v_gene: TRBV4-3
CDR3nt: TGCGCCAGCAGCCAAGAAGCGGGAGGATTAAACGGGGAGCTGTTTTTT
CDR3aa: CASSQEAGGLNGELFF

d_gene: .
abundance: many
j_gene: TRBJ2-4
v_gene: TRBV4-3
CDR3nt: TGCGCCAGCAGCCAAGATGAGGGGGGAAGGGACATTCAGTACTTC
CDR3aa: CASSQDEGGRDIQYF

d_gene: .
abundance: many
j_gene: TRBJ2-3
v_gene: TRBV6-1
CDR3nt: TGTGCCAGTACAGATAGCACAGATACGCAGTATTTT
CDR3aa: CASTDSTDTQYF

d_gene: .
abundance: many
j_gene: TRBJ2-1
v_gene: TRBV11-1
CDR3nt: TGTGCCAGCAGCTTACCCCAAAGCGGTCGGGAGCAGTTCTTC
CDR3aa: CASSLPQSGREQFF

d_gene: TRBD2
abundance: few
j_gene: TRBJ2-1
v_gene: TRBV6-5
CDR3nt: TGTGCCAGCAGTTACCTAGCGGGAGGCCCCTTAATCGGCAATGAGCAGTTCTTC
CDR3aa: CASSYLAGGPLIGNEQFF

d_gene: TRBD2
abundance: few
j_gene: TRBJ2-1
v_gene: TRBV5-5
CDR3nt: TGTGCCAGCAGCTTGGTAGCGGGATGGACCCCTGATCATGAGCAGTTCTTC
CDR3aa: CASSLVAGWTPDHEQFF

d_gene: .
abundance: few
j_gene: TRBJ2-1
v_gene: TRBV7-6
CDR3nt: TGTGCCAGCAGCTTAGAGGTGGGAGGCTCCTACAATGAGCAGTTCTTC
CDR3aa: CASSLEVGGSYNEQFF

d_gene: TRBD1
abundance: few
j_gene: TRBJ2-7
v_gene: TRBV7-9
CDR3nt: TGTGCCAGCAGAGGGGGGACAGGGATCTACGAGCAGTACTTC
CDR3aa: CASRGGTGIYEQYF

d_gene: .
abundance: .
j_gene: TRBJ2-3
v_gene: TRBV12-3/TRBV12-4
CDR3nt: TGTGCCAGCAGTTTGTGGGCGCGTGACACAGATACGCAGTATTTT
CDR3aa: CASSLWARDTDTQYF

d_gene: TRBD2
abundance: many
j_gene: TRBJ2-7
v_gene: TRBV20-1
CDR3nt: TGCAGTGCCAAAGGGGTAGCGGGAGAGGTCGAGCAGTACTTC
CDR3aa: CSAKGVAGEVEQYF

d_gene: .
abundance: few
j_gene: TRBJ2-1
v_gene: TRBV5-5
CDR3nt: TGTGCCAGCAGCTACGCCTGGAATGAGCAGTTCTTC
CDR3aa: CASSYAWNEQFF

d_gene: .
abundance: many
j_gene: TRBJ2-7
v_gene: TRBV10-3
CDR3nt: TGTGCCACCGAGCTGGGGGCAGGGGTGTTCGAGCAGTACTTC
CDR3aa: CATELGAGVFEQYF

d_gene: TRBD2
abundance: .
j_gene: TRBJ2-1
v_gene: TRBV19
CDR3nt: TGTGCCAGTAGTGCTCGACTAGCGGGAACGACCTGGGGTGAGCAGTTCTTC
CDR3aa: CASSARLAGTTWGEQFF

d_gene: .
abundance: .
j_gene: TRBJ1-5
v_gene: TRBV5-1
CDR3nt: TGCGCCAGCAGCTTGGCGGGGAATCAGCCCCAGCATTTT
CDR3aa: CASSLAGNQPQHF

d_gene: .
abundance: few
j_gene: TRBJ2-7
v_gene: TRBV5-6
CDR3nt: TGTGCCAGCAGCTTGGAGTGGGGGAGGAGCTACGAGCAGTACTTC
CDR3aa: CASSLEWGRSYEQYF

d_gene: .
abundance: .
j_gene: TRBJ2-7
v_gene: TRBV7-9
CDR3nt: TGTGCCCCTTTAGGGGAGAGACGGGACACGACATCCTACGAGCAGTACTTC
CDR3aa: CAPLGERRDTTSYEQYF

d_gene: .
abundance: .
j_gene: TRBJ2-7
v_gene: TRBV10-3
CDR3nt: TGTGCCATCAGTCCGACTGGAAGCCCCTACGAGCAGTACTTC
CDR3aa: CAISPTGSPYEQYF

d_gene: .
abundance: few
j_gene: TRBJ2-5
v_gene: TRBV20-1
CDR3nt: TGCAGTGCCAACCCCCCCGGGGGACAAGAGACCCAGTACTTC
CDR3aa: CSANPPGGQETQYF

d_gene: TRBD1
abundance: .
j_gene: TRBJ1-5
v_gene: TRBV29-1
CDR3nt: TGCAGCGTAGGGCAGGGGGAAGATCAGCCCCAGCATTTT
CDR3aa: CSVGQGEDQPQHF

d_gene: .
abundance: .
j_gene: TRBJ2-3
v_gene: TRBV9
CDR3nt: TGTGCCAGCAGCGTAGATCAGGGGCTGGAAACAGATACGCAGTATTTT
CDR3aa: CASSVDQGLETDTQYF

d_gene: .
abundance: few
j_gene: TRBJ1-5
v_gene: TRBV5-1
CDR3nt: TGCGCCAGCAGCCCCGGCGACAATAGCAATCAGCCCCAGCATTTT
CDR3aa: CASSPGDNSNQPQHF

d_gene: .
abundance: few
j_gene: TRBJ2-7
v_gene: TRBV5-1
CDR3nt: TGCGCCAGCAGCTTGTGGGAAATCTCCTACGAGCAGTACTTC
CDR3aa: CASSLWEISYEQYF

d_gene: .
abundance: many
j_gene: TRBJ2-1
v_gene: TRBV6-4
CDR3nt: TGTGCCAGCAGTGACGGGGCTGGCCAGTTCTTC
CDR3aa: CASSDGAGQFF

d_gene: .
abundance: .
j_gene: TRBJ1-2
v_gene: TRBV29-1
CDR3nt: TGCAGCGTTGAACCGTTAAGGGGCTATGGCTACACCTTC
CDR3aa: CSVEPLRGYGYTF

d_gene: .
abundance: .
j_gene: TRBJ2-5
v_gene: TRBV15
CDR3nt: TGTGCCACCACCCGGTCTAGCCTCGAGACCCAGTACTTC
CDR3aa: CATTRSSLETQYF

d_gene: TRBD2
abundance: few
j_gene: TRBJ2-5
v_gene: TRBV11-2
CDR3nt: TGTGCCAGCAGCAATAAAGTGGGTCACTTACGGGAGGTGGAGACCCAGTACTTC
CDR3aa: CASSNKVGHLREVETQYF

d_gene: TRBD2
abundance: .
j_gene: TRBJ2-5
v_gene: TRBV20-1
CDR3nt: TGCAGTGCTACCGGGACTAGCGGGAGGAGAGAGACCCAGTACTTC
CDR3aa: CSATGTSGRRETQYF

d_gene: TRBD1
abundance: .
j_gene: TRBJ2-1
v_gene: TRBV6-5
CDR3nt: TGTGCCAGCAGTTACGGGGGACAGGGTCCCTACAATGAGCAGTTCTTC
CDR3aa: CASSYGGQGPYNEQFF

d_gene: .
abundance: few
j_gene: TRBJ2-7
v_gene: TRBV20-1
CDR3nt: TGCAGTGCTAGCACCGACCTCTACGAGCAGTACTTC
CDR3aa: CSASTDLYEQYF

d_gene: .
abundance: few
j_gene: TRBJ2-2
v_gene: TRBV7-9
CDR3nt: TGTGCCAGCAGCTTAGGTGTGTCCGGGGAGCTGTTTTTT
CDR3aa: CASSLGVSGELFF

d_gene: TRBD2
abundance: .
j_gene: TRBJ2-1
v_gene: TRBV20-1
CDR3nt: TGCAGTGCTTCAACTAGCGGGAGAACCTACAATGAGCAGTTCTTC
CDR3aa: CSASTSGRTYNEQFF

d_gene: TRBD1
abundance: .
j_gene: TRBJ2-3
v_gene: TRBV3-1
CDR3nt: TGTGCCAGCAGTCAAGCAGGGACAGGGAGACGAGCAGATACGCAGTATTTT
CDR3aa: CASSQAGTGRRADTQYF

d_gene: TRBD2
abundance: few
j_gene: TRBJ2-7
v_gene: TRBV11-2
CDR3nt: TGTGCCAGCAGCATAACCGGGACTAGCGGGAGAGGACCCTACGAGCAGTACTTC
CDR3aa: CASSITGTSGRGPYEQYF

d_gene: .
abundance: .
j_gene: TRBJ2-6
v_gene: TRBV27
CDR3nt: TGTGCCAGCAGTTTGGGGGGTTTAAGGGCCAACGTCCTGACTTTC
CDR3aa: CASSLGGLRANVLTF